Listed here are 7 T cell receptor beta chains from one sample, sequenced in a study of blood T cell repertoires in COVID-19. Repertoires were generated with immunoSEQ multiplex PCR, while TCRdb's copy carries only in-frame clones and drops some. The sample records around 160,000 clones, just under 90% being singletons. The specimen sequenced was peripheral blood. These receptor sequences come from a woman aged 70-85 years with COVID-19, enrolled during active disease.

The chain uses TRBV5-1 and TRBJ1-2; 7 bases match TRBD1. The CDR3 runs 17 residues. Germline trimming cut 1 base from V and 4 bases from J; bases unmatched to any gene: 13. CDR1 is SGHRS and CDR2 is YFSETQ in the germline V gene. CDR3 amino acids: CASSLTGQRIRGYGYTF. The CDR3 DNA reads TGCGCCAGCAGCTTGACGGGACAGAGAATCCGGGGCTATGGCTACACCTTC.

This clone was detected once. The rearrangement links TRBV11-2 to TRBJ1-4, with 10 bases lining up with TRBD1. The V gene end was trimmed by 5 bases and the J gene end by 8 bases; junction bases not matched to a gene: 2. Looked up from germline, CDR1 is SGHAT and CDR2 is FQNNGV. The CDR3 consists of 13 residues. The CDR3 sequence: CASSADRGEKLFF. CDR3 coding DNA: TGTGCCAGCAGCGCGGACAGGGGGGAAAAACTGTTTTTT.

This clone was seen once. The CDR3 loop reads CASSYLQGDTEAFF. CDR3 in DNA: TGTGCCAGCAGTTATTTACAGGGGGACACTGAAGCTTTCTTT. The chain carries TRBV6-5 and TRBJ1-1, with 8 bases fitting TRBD1. Per germline, CDR1 MNHEY and CDR2 SVGAGI. J lost 3 bases, V lost 3 bases, and 3 bases had no gene match. The CDR3 runs 14 residues.

The chain carries TRBV6-5 and TRBJ2-5; 13 bases match TRBD2. The CDR3 is made up of 15 amino acids. V shed 6 bases and J 6 bases; nucleotides not matched to a gene: 7. The germline V gene encodes CDR1 MNHEY and CDR2 SVGAGI. In DNA form, the CDR3 reads TGTGCCAGCAGCCCACTAGCGGGGGGGCCTAAGACCCAGTACTTC. It is translated as CASSPLAGGPKTQYF.

This rearrangement joins TRBV29-1 to TRBJ2-7; TRBD2 matches 9 bases. The CDR3 spans 13 residues. Germline assignment: CDR1 SQVTM and CDR2 ANQGSEA. Losses at the gene ends were 2 bases for V and 1 base for J; bases not matched to a gene: 0. The CDR3: CSVELAGSYEQYF. CDR3 sequence (DNA): TGCAGCGTTGAACTAGCGGGGTCCTACGAGCAGTACTTC.

The gene calls are TRBV5-1 and TRBJ2-7, with 9 bases lining up with TRBD1. V was pared by 5 bases and J by 4 bases, with 10 bases of the junction left unmatched. CDR1 and CDR2 (germline): SGHRS, YFSETQ. The CDR3 extends over 15 amino acids. CDR3 protein: CASSWDRAPGYEQYF. CDR3 sequence (DNA): TGCGCCAGCAGTTGGGACAGGGCCCCCGGGTACGAGCAGTACTTC.

The chain employs TRBV19 and TRBJ1-2, with 7 bases lining up with TRBD1. CDR3 length: 13 amino acids. V dropped 6 bases and J dropped 8; count of bases not matched to a gene: 9. CDR1 LNHDA and CDR2 SQIVND come from the germline V gene (reference sequence). CDR3 sequence: CASSHRQGGGYTF. CDR3 sequence (DNA): TGTGCCAGTAGCCATAGACAGGGCGGAGGCTACACCTTC.